The rows below give T cell receptor beta chains drawn from one sample of a study of T cell repertoires in cytomegalovirus infection. TCRdb re-called the reads through MiXCR, storing one row per CDR3 protein. This table has over 250,000 distinct CDR3 sequences, about 25% appearing once. The material sequenced was PBMCs. These receptors all stem from a human donor in good health (CMV status not recorded). Some clones in this sample may be carry-over from other donors' samples. The CDR3 runs from the conserved cysteine through the conserved F or W. Fields, in order: V gene, D gene, J gene, clone size, CDR3 DNA, CDR3 protein. D genes are given only for firm matches. The size field is filled for only some rows; it gives once, few, many or a size class.

v_call: TRBV12-3/TRBV12-4
d_call: -
j_call: TRBJ2-5
clone_size: few
cdr3_nt: TGTGCCAGCAGCATACGCAGAATGCAAGAGACCCAGTACTTC
cdr3_aa: CASSIRRMQETQYF

v_call: TRBV5-1
d_call: -
j_call: TRBJ1-1
clone_size: -
cdr3_nt: TGCGCCAGCAGCTTAAACGCGGGGCTCGGCACTGAAGCTTTCTTT
cdr3_aa: CASSLNAGLGTEAFF

v_call: TRBV19
d_call: TRBD1
j_call: TRBJ1-1
clone_size: many
cdr3_nt: TGTGCCAGTCGCATTCAGGGGGGGACTGAAGCTTTCTTT
cdr3_aa: CASRIQGGTEAFF

v_call: TRBV7-2
d_call: TRBD2
j_call: TRBJ2-1
clone_size: many
cdr3_nt: TGTGCCAGCAGCTGGAGAGCGGGAGAGAACTTATACAATGAGCAGTTCTTC
cdr3_aa: CASSWRAGENLYNEQFF

v_call: TRBV4-3
d_call: TRBD2
j_call: TRBJ2-7
clone_size: -
cdr3_nt: TGCGCCAGCAGCCAGGGAACTAGCGGGGTCTACGAGCAGTACTTC
cdr3_aa: CASSQGTSGVYEQYF

v_call: TRBV7-2
d_call: -
j_call: TRBJ2-3
clone_size: -
cdr3_nt: TGTGCCAGCAGCAAAACTATCTCCTCCACAGATACGCAGTATTTT
cdr3_aa: CASSKTISSTDTQYF

v_call: TRBV29-1
d_call: -
j_call: TRBJ2-3
clone_size: -
cdr3_nt: TGCAGCGTTGTTGTCAGCACAGATACGCAGTATTTT
cdr3_aa: CSVVVSTDTQYF

v_call: TRBV20-1
d_call: -
j_call: TRBJ2-3
clone_size: once
cdr3_nt: TGCAGTGCTAGAGATATCCGGCAGGGGATGGATACGCAGTATTTT
cdr3_aa: CSARDIRQGMDTQYF

v_call: TRBV7-2
d_call: -
j_call: TRBJ2-1
clone_size: few
cdr3_nt: TGTGCCAGCAGCTTAGCCCGGGAGCAGTTCTTC
cdr3_aa: CASSLAREQFF

v_call: TRBV5-5
d_call: -
j_call: TRBJ2-5
clone_size: -
cdr3_nt: TGTGCCAGCAGCTGGACTCAAGAGACCCAGTACTTC
cdr3_aa: CASSWTQETQYF

v_call: TRBV7-2
d_call: -
j_call: TRBJ2-7
clone_size: many
cdr3_nt: TGTGCCAGCAGCTCTACATACCAGGGATACGAGCAGTACTTC
cdr3_aa: CASSSTYQGYEQYF

v_call: TRBV6-2/TRBV6-3
d_call: -
j_call: TRBJ1-1
clone_size: -
cdr3_nt: TGTGCCAGCAGTTACGCAGGGTTTAACACTGAAGCTTTCTTT
cdr3_aa: CASSYAGFNTEAFF

v_call: TRBV5-1
d_call: TRBD1
j_call: TRBJ2-1
clone_size: -
cdr3_nt: TGCGCCAGCAGCCTAACAGGACAGGGATTGGGTGAGCAGTTCTTC
cdr3_aa: CASSLTGQGLGEQFF

v_call: TRBV2
d_call: -
j_call: TRBJ2-2
clone_size: -
cdr3_nt: TGTGCCAGCAGGGAAGGGACCTACACCGGGGAGCTGTTTTTT
cdr3_aa: CASREGTYTGELFF

v_call: TRBV20-1
d_call: TRBD2
j_call: TRBJ2-1
clone_size: few
cdr3_nt: TGCAGCTCCACCCTAGCGGGGAAATACAATGAGCAGTTCTTC
cdr3_aa: CSSTLAGKYNEQFF

v_call: TRBV7-2
d_call: TRBD2
j_call: TRBJ2-5
clone_size: few
cdr3_nt: TGTGCCAGCAGATATAATAGCGGGCAAGAGACCCAGTACTTC
cdr3_aa: CASRYNSGQETQYF

v_call: TRBV7-2
d_call: -
j_call: TRBJ2-2
clone_size: many
cdr3_nt: TGTGCCAGCAGCTTCATACGGGGCGCCCGGATAAAAAGCACCGGGGAGCTGTTTTTT
cdr3_aa: CASSFIRGARIKSTGELFF

v_call: TRBV11-2
d_call: -
j_call: TRBJ2-5
clone_size: -
cdr3_nt: TGTGCCAGCAGCCCCAAAGGGATGGGGGAAGAGACCCAGTACTTC
cdr3_aa: CASSPKGMGEETQYF